Below, 13 T cell receptor beta chains from the same sample are listed, as sequenced in a study of blood T cells in healthy people across ages. Alongside a J-beta primer mix, a sample-barcoded 5' primer served in a second PCR lasting about 7 to 12 cycles. TCRdb analysed the 5' RACE reads with MiXCR anew, one entry per CDR3 protein. This repertoire shows some 750,000 distinct CDR3 sequences, approximately 22% found once; its top ten account for under 25%. The sample was blood. The receptor source for this set is a man aged 70-80 years in good health.

This clonotype has at least ten counts. The chain joins TRBV2 to TRBJ2-1; D is uncertain. Germline CDR1 SNHLY, CDR2 FYNNEI. Trimming cost V 1 base and J 1 base, with 8 bases left between them. CDR3 length: 15 residues. As DNA, the CDR3 is TGTGCCAGCAGTGAAGGCCTGCAATCCTACAATGAGCAGTTCTTC. Its translation: CASSEGLQSYNEQFF.

V is TRBV5-1 and J is TRBJ1-4; D is uncertain. V was pared by 0 bases and J by 6 bases, with 9 bases between. This CDR3 comprises 14 residues. Germline V gives CDR1 SGHRS, CDR2 YFSETQ. The CDR3 bases are TGCGCCAGCAGCTTGGAGTCGGAAGATGAAAAACTGTTTTTT. Translation gives CASSLESEDEKLFF. Combining the CDR3 with reference TRBV5-1 and TRBJ1-4 gives the whole variable domain KAGVTQTPRYLIKTRGQQVTLSCSPISGHRSVSWYQQTPGQGLQFLFEYFSETQRNKGNFPGRFSGRQFSNSRSEMNVSTLELGDSALYLCASSLESEDEKLFFGSGTQLSVL.

This rearrangement joins TRBV30 to TRBJ2-1; either TRBD1 or TRBD2 may fit D (6 bases each). The germline V and J ends were trimmed by 1 base and 3 bases, with 13 bases remaining between them. The length of the CDR3 is 15 residues. Germline values: CDR1 GTSNPN, CDR2 SVGIG (reference sequence). CDR3 coding DNA: TGTGCCTGGAGTGCCGGGGGCGCCGGCTACAATGAGCAGTTCTTC. Encoded protein: CAWSAGGAGYNEQFF.

The chain couples TRBV6-2 or TRBV6-3 to TRBJ2-1, with D possibly TRBD2 on 6 matching bases. V was clipped by 5 bases and J by 6 bases, with 20 bases between them. The germline V gene has CDR1 MNHEY and CDR2 SVGEGT. The CDR3 consists of 16 residues. The CDR3 region has the DNA TGTGCCAGCAGTCCCCCCGGGAGTATGGCCTTCAATGAGCAGTTCTTC. Amino acids: CASSPPGSMAFNEQFF.

In its sample, this clonotype was seen a few times. The V gene is TRBV5-4, the J gene TRBJ2-3, with D maybe TRBD2 (7 bases). The CDR3 runs 15 residues. Germline V gene data show CDR1 as SGHNT and CDR2 as YYREEE (reference sequence). V lost 4 bases to trimming and J lost 4 bases, with 16 bases between them. In DNA, the CDR3 is TGTGCCAGCAGCCTGCCCGGGGGGCGGGCAGATACGCAGTATTTT. Translating it yields CASSLPGGRADTQYF. Full variable domain (rest looked up from reference TRBV5-4 and TRBJ2-3): ETGVTQSPTHLIKTRGQQVTLRCSSQSGHNTVSWYQQALGQGPQFIFQYYREEENGRGNFPPRFSGLQFPNYSSELNVNALELDDSALYLCASSLPGGRADTQYFGPGTRLTVL.

The chain has TRBV28 and TRBJ2-5; D is unclear. The CDR3 loop spans 12 amino acids. CDR1 and CDR2 (germline): MDHEN, SYDVKM. Deletions cut 4 bases from V and 4 bases from J, with 7 bases between. CDR3 loop: CASSSNSETQYF. The CDR3 DNA reads as TGTGCCAGCAGTTCTAATTCAGAGACCCAGTACTTC.

This clonotype has ten or more counts. The chain joins TRBV5-1 to TRBJ1-2; TRBD1 agrees at 8 bases. Per germline, CDR1 SGHRS and CDR2 YFSETQ. Losses at the gene ends were 3 bases for V and 7 bases for J; bases not matched to a gene: 2. The CDR3 loop spans 12 amino acids. The CDR3 is CASSSDRVGYTF. The CDR3 DNA reads as TGCGCCAGCAGCTCGGACAGGGTTGGCTACACCTTC. Full variable domain (rest looked up from reference TRBV5-1 and TRBJ1-2): KAGVTQTPRYLIKTRGQQVTLSCSPISGHRSVSWYQQTPGQGLQFLFEYFSETQRNKGNFPGRFSGRQFSNSRSEMNVSTLELGDSALYLCASSSDRVGYTFGSGTRLTVV.

As for this clonotype: Germline and junction disagree at one end, which may indicate a read error. This sequence joins TRBV6-5 and TRBJ2-7, with 9 bases that match TRBD1. The CDR3 is 15 amino acids. The V gene's germline CDR1 is MNHEY and CDR2 SVGAGI. CDR3 residues: CPSSRDREGTYEQYF. In nucleotides, the CDR3 is TGTCCCAGCAGTAGGGACAGGGAGGGAACCTACGAGCAGTACTTC.

The CDR3 here is CATIQFPGGPQFF. For the CDR3, the DNA is TGTGCCACCATTCAATTCCCCGGGGGTCCTCAGTTCTTC. The chain employs TRBV24-1 and TRBJ2-1; TRBD2 is a possible D gene (6 bases). Germline CDR1 and CDR2: KGHDR and SFDVKD. V was pared by 8 bases and J by 13 bases, with 20 bases between. This CDR3 spans 13 amino acids.

This clonotype was found a few times. The rearrangement joins TRBV14 to TRBJ2-3; D remains unclear. V was shortened by 6 bases and J by 2 bases, with 15 bases between the two germline ends. This CDR3 has 15 residues. The germline V gene encodes CDR1 SGHDN and CDR2 FVKESK. The CDR3 coding sequence is TGTGCCAGCAGTCTGACTGTCCTACACACAGATACGCAGTATTTT. Its translation is CASSLTVLHTDTQYF.

V usage is TRBV6-1 and J usage is TRBJ1-4, with 9 positions matching TRBD1. This CDR3 spans 18 amino acids. J gave up 5 bases and V 6 bases, and 16 bases lay outside the gene matches. In germline, CDR1 is MNHNS, CDR2 SASEGT. The CDR3 loop reads CASRHPGTGYSRNEKLFF. The DNA for the CDR3 is TGTGCCAGCAGACACCCCGGGACAGGGTACTCTAGGAATGAAAAACTGTTTTTT.

The chain is built from TRBV6-1 and TRBJ2-3; D assignment may be TRBD1 or TRBD2 (6 bases each). Germline assignment: CDR1 MNHNS and CDR2 SASEGT. Trimming pared 6 bases from V and 0 bases from J, leaving 16 bases between. The CDR3 has 16 amino acids. CDR3 residues: CASRGGRGQSTDTQYF. The CDR3 DNA reads as TGTGCCAGCAGAGGGGGACGGGGGCAAAGCACAGATACGCAGTATTTT.

This chain connects TRBV20-1 to TRBJ2-3, with 7 bases fitting TRBD2. From germline, CDR1 is DFQATT and CDR2 SNEGSKA (reference sequence). Losses at the gene ends were 2 bases for V and 2 bases for J; bases not matched to a gene: 4. The CDR3 consists of 14 residues. CDR3 coding DNA: TGCAGTGCTAGACTAGCGGACCTCACAGATACGCAGTATTTT. This codes for CSARLADLTDTQYF.